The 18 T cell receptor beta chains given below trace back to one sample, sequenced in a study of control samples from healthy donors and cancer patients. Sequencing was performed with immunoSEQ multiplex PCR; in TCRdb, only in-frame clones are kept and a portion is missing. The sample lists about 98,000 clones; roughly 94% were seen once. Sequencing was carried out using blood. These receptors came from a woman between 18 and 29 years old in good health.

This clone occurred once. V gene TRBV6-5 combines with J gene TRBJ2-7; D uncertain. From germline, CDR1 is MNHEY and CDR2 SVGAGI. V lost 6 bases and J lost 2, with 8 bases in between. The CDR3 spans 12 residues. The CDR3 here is CASSHPAYEQYF. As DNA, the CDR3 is TGTGCCAGCAGCCACCCAGCCTACGAGCAGTACTTC.

Here the CDR3 DNA reads TGTGCCAGCACTCCGACAGGGTGGTACTTC. Its protein is CASTPTGWYF. V usage is TRBV7-9 and J usage is TRBJ2-7; 7 positions match TRBD1. Trimming took 7 bases from V and 12 from J; bases not matched to a gene: 6. Germline V gene lookup returns CDR1 SEHNR and CDR2 FQNEAQ (reference sequence). The CDR3 length is 10 residues. Complete variable domain (other parts from reference TRBV7-9 and TRBJ2-7): DTGVSQNPRHKITKRGQNVTFRCDPISEHNRLYWYRQTLGQGPEFLTYFQNEAQLEKSRLLSDRFSAERPKGSFSTLEIQRTEQGDSAMYLCASTPTGWYFGPGTRLTVT.

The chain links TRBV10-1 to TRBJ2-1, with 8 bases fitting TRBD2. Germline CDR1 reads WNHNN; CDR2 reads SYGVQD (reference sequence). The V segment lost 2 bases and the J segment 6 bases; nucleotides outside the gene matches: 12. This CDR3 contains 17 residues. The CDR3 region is CASSEIAGPLARNEQFF. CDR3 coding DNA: TGCGCCAGCAGTGAGATAGCGGGACCCCTCGCTCGCAATGAGCAGTTCTTC.

CDR3 sequence reads: CASSIFRQGIAADTQYF. CDR3 nucleotide sequence: TGTGCCAGTAGTATATTTCGACAGGGCATTGCGGCAGATACGCAGTATTTT. The rearrangement joins TRBV19 to TRBJ2-3; 7 bases agree with TRBD1. V was pared by 2 bases and J by 4 bases, with 12 bases of the junction left unmatched. Germline lookup yields CDR1 LNHDA and CDR2 SQIVND (reference sequence). The CDR3 runs to 17 residues.

CDR3 in DNA: TGTGCCAGCGCGCTCTCAGCGAGGCAAAGAGAGACCCAGTACTTC. Translating gives CASALSARQRETQYF. The chain joins TRBV2 to TRBJ2-5, with D unresolved. Trimming took off 8 bases at V and 4 bases at J, with 20 bases between the two ends. CDR1 and CDR2 from the germline V gene are SNHLY and FYNNEI. The length of the CDR3 is 15 residues.

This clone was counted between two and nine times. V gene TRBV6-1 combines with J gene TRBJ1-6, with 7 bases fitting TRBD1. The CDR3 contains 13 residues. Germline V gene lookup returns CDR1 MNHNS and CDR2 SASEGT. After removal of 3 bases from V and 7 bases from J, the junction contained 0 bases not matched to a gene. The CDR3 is CASSDRGNSPLHF. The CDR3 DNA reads TGTGCCAGCAGTGACAGGGGGAATTCACCCCTCCACTTT.

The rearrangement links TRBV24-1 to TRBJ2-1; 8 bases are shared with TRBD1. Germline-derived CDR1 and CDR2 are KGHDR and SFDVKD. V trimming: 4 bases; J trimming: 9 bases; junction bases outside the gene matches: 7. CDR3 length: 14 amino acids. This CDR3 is CATSDPGQGFEQFF. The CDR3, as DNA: TGTGCCACCAGTGACCCCGGACAGGGATTTGAGCAGTTCTTC.

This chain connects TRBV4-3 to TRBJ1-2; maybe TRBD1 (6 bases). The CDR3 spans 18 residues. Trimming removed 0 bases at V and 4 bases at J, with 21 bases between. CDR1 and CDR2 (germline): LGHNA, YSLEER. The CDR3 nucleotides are TGCGCCAGCAGCCAAGATTTGATGGGGCAGGGGAGTGCCTATGGCTACACCTTC. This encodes CASSQDLMGQGSAYGYTF.

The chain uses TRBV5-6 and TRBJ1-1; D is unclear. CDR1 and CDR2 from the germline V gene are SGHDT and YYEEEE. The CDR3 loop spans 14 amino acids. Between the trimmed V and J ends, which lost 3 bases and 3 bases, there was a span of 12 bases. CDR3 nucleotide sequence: TGTGCCAGCAGCTCGGTCGGGGAGGACACTGAAGCTTTCTTT. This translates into CASSSVGEDTEAFF.

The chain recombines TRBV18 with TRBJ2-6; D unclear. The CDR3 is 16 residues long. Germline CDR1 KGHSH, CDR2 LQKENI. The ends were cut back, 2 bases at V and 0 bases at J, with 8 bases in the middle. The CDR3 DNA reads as TGTGCCAGCTCACCAATTTCGGTCTCTGGGGCCAACGTCCTGACTTTC. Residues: CASSPISVSGANVLTF.

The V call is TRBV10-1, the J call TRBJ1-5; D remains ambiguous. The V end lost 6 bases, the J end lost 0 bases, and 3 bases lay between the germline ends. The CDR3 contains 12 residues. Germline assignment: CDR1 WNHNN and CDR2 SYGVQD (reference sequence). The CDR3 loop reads CASSDSNQPQHF. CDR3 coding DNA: TGCGCCAGCAGCGATAGCAATCAGCCCCAGCATTTT.

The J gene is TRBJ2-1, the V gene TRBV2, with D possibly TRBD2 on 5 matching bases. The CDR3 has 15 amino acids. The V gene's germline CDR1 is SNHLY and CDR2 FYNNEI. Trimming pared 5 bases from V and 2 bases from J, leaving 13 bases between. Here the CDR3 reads CASSPIGDPYNEQFF. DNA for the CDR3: TGTGCCAGCAGTCCAATCGGGGATCCCTACAATGAGCAGTTCTTC.

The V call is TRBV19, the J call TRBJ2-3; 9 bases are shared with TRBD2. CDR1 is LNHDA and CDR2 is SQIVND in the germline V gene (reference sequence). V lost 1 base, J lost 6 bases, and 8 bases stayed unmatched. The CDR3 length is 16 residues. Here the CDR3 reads CASSIGLAGSMDTQYF. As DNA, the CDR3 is TGTGCCAGTAGTATAGGGCTAGCGGGAAGTATGGATACGCAGTATTTT.

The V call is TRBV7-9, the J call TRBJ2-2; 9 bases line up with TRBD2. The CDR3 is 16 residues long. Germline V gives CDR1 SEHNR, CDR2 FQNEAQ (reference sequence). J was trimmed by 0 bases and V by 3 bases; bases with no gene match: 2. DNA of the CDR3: TGTGCCAGCAGCTTCAGCGGGGGGCCGAACACCGGGGAGCTGTTTTTT. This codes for CASSFSGGPNTGELFF.

The CDR3 sequence is CASSWDSSYNSPLHF. Here the CDR3 DNA reads TGTGCCAGCAGTTGGGACAGCTCCTATAATTCACCCCTCCACTTT. The genes are TRBV6-5 and TRBJ1-6; 7 bases are shared with TRBD1. Germline CDR1 and CDR2: MNHEY and SVGAGI. CDR3 length: 15 amino acids. V shed 4 bases, J shed 0 bases, and the junction held 0 bases outside the gene matches.

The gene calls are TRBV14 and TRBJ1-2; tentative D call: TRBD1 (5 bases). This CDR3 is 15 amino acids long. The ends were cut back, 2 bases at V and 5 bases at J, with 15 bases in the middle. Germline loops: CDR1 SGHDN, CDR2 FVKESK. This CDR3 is CASSQFAGTIYGYTF. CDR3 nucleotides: TGTGCCAGCAGCCAATTTGCGGGGACGATATATGGCTACACCTTC.

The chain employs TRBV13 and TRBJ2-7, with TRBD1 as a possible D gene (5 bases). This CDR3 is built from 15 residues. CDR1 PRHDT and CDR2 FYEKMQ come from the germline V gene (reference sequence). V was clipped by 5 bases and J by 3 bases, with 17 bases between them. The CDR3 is CASSPSFDRDYEQYF. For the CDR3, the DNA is TGTGCCAGCAGCCCATCGTTCGACAGAGACTACGAGCAGTACTTC.

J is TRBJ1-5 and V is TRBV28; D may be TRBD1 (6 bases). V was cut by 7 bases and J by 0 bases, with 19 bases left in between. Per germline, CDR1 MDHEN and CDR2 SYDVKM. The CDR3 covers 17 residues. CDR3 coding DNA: TGTGCCAGCATCCAGGTACGGGGGGCTTATAGCAATCAGCCCCAGCATTTT. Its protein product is CASIQVRGAYSNQPQHF.